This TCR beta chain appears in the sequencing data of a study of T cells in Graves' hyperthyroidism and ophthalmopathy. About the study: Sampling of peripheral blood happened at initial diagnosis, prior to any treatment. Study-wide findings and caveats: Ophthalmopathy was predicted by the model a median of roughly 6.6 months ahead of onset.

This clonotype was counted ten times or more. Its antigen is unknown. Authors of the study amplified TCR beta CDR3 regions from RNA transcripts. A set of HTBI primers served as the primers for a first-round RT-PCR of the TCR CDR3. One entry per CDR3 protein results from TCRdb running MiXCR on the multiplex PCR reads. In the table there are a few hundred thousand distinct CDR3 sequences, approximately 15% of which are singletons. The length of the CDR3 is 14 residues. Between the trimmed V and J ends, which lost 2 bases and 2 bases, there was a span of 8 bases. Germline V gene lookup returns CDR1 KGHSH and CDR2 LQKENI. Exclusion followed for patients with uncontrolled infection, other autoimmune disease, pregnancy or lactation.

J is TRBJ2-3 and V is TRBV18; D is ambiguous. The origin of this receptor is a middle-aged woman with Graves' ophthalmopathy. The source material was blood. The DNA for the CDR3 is TGTGCCAGCTCACCAAAGGTAGCCACAGATACGCAGTATTTT. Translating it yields CASSPKVATDTQYF.